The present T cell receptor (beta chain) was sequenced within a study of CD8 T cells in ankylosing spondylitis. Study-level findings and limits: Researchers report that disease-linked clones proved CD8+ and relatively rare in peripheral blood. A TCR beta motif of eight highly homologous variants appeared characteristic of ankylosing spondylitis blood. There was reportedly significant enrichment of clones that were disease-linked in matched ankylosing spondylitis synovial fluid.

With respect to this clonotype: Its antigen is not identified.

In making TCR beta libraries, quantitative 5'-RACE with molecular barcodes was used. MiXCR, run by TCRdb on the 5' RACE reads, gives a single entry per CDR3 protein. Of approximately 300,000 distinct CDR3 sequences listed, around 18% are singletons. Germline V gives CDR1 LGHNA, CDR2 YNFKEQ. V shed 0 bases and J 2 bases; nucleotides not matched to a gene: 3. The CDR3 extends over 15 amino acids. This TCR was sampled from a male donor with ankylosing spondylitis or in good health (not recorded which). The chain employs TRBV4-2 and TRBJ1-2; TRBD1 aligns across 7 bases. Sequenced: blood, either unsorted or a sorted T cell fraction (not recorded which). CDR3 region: CASSQEVRGNYGYTF. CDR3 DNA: TGTGCCAGCAGCCAAGAAGTCAGGGGGAACTATGGCTACACCTTC.